This T cell receptor beta chain was observed in a study of blood T cell repertoires in COVID-19. The overall study: The United States, Italy and Spain supplied acute and convalescent COVID-19 samples. PBMCs, B-cell-depleted T cells, or T cells provided the cDNA or gDNA that made up the material.

The germline gives CDR1 SGDLS, CDR2 YYNGEE. The ends were cut back, 2 bases at V and 0 bases at J, with 18 bases in the middle. The CDR3 is 18 residues long. In the authors' workflow: Reference gene primer amplification gave estimated nucleated cell counts. Produced via immunoSEQ multiplex PCR; TCRdb's table is partial and in-frame only. V, J and clone size are taken as reported in that table, and D and trimming were inferred from the DNA itself. This table holds some 89,000 clones, about 80% found once. Sequenced material: peripheral blood. The source of this sequence is a man aged 70-80 years with acute or convalescent COVID-19. The V call is TRBV9, the J call TRBJ2-1, with D perhaps matching TRBD1 (5 bases). CDR3 region: CASSVGTGVPNSYNEQFF. CDR3 coding DNA: TGTGCCAGCAGCGTGGGAACAGGAGTTCCTAACTCCTACAATGAGCAGTTCTTC. Supplemented by reference TRBV9 and TRBJ2-1, the full variable domain reads DSGVTQTPKHLITATGQRVTLRCSPRSGDLSVYWYQQSLDQGLQFLIQYYNGEERAKGNILERFSAQQFPDLHSELNLSSLELGDSALYFCASSVGTGVPNSYNEQFFGPGTRLTVL.